This T cell receptor beta chain was profiled in a study of T cell clusters in autoimmune cytopenias (dated by TCRdb to between 2018 and 2020). About the study as a whole: Per sample, TRB sequencing gave a median depth of approximately 52,000 reads and a median of 2,350 distinct TRB clonotypes. Alongside healthy, CLL and autoimmune hepatitis controls, autoimmune cytopenia patients had their peripheral blood TRB and IGH repertoires sequenced at active disease and again during treatment follow-up. The study was designed to test whether a disease-specific immune repertoire signature usable as a blood-based biomarker is carried by autoimmune cytopenia patients. General study outcomes and caveats: The TRB repertoire shifts, including less even repertoires in secondary cytopenia and CLL, mostly reflected lymphoma bias and not autoimmunity. A lack of physiological T cell clusters in primary autoimmune cytopenia patients was suggested by GLIPH, as 51 clusters were found to be exclusive to healthy donors versus 15 to 20 exclusive to patients. The cluster-lack signature was not observed for secondary cytopenia versus CLL, as the signature was apparently masked by the dominant lymphoma-associated repertoire. The T cell clusters were defined in silico only, and their functional role remained to be validated experimentally. Compared with active autoimmune hepatitis patients, healthy donors had almost three times as many exclusive TRB clusters, a finding consistent with an autoimmunity-wide signature.

Sequences PRHDT (CDR1) and FYEKMQ (CDR2) are obtained from the germline V gene (reference sequence). CDR3 length: 12 amino acids, cysteine to phenylalanine. DNA is not on record. As to this clonotype: Which antigen it targets is not known.

Each sample's TRB amplification started from approximately 250 ng of peripheral blood genomic DNA, which corresponds to tens of thousands of genome equivalents. Multiplex PCR with a touch-down protocol amplified TRB rearrangements, with the TRB-A and TRB-B primer pools combined in a single tube. Illumina adapters and sample indices were added to the amplicons through two consecutive PCR reactions performed with Phusion HS II polymerase. Amplicons were gel-purified with the NucleoSpin Gel and PCR Clean-up kit, then quantified by Qubit and quality-checked on an Agilent 2100 Bioanalyzer. Sequencing of the libraries was performed on an Illumina MiSeq with 600-cycle, single-indexed, paired-end runs. Concerning the study's data processing: MiXCR version 2.1.12, together with the default MiXCR reference library, was used to align and assemble the TRB reads. A clone was defined by each unique CDR3 nucleotide sequence, and the analysis included only productive sequences supported by at least two reads. Repertoire diversity was assessed with alpha-parameterized diversity profiles (alpha 0 to 5), including the Shannon (alpha 1) and Simpson (alpha 2) indices, which were computed with an R script. The tcR package was used to compute combinatorial TRB VJ usage, and cohorts were compared on this usage by principal component analysis with ade4. TCRbeta CDR3s were clustered with GLIPH on cohort pairs matched by age and read depth, and cluster frequencies were compared by Wilcoxon test. TCRdb reprocessed the reads, so every CDR3 protein sequence counts as one entry and DNA is not shown. The V and J calls reflect TCRdb's pipeline rather than the authors' work. This sample's clone table shows 4,000 to 5,000 distinct CDR3 sequences. About 61% of the sample goes to the ten largest clones.

These records were also assigned to another study, of T cell repertoires in aging, cancer and after chemotherapy. Per the second study: The donors fell into six age groups ranging from 30 or younger to 70 or older, and each group had at least three individuals. Paired pre- and post-chemotherapy samples in the hematological group came from chronic lymphocytic leukemia patients treated with fludarabine- or bendamustine-based regimens. The full dataset contained several million TCR reads. Compared with age-matched healthy donors, untreated patients with either hematological or solid cancers had significantly lower TCR diversity in the blood along with higher clonality. Declining TCR diversity with age in healthy donors was mainly explained by loss of richness; in cancer patients, loss of evenness also contributed. An increase in median generation probability over the chemotherapy interval was observed in both cancer cohorts, suggesting that the repertoire was reconstituted through rebound thymic output. It was noted by the authors that conclusions about immunological memory after chemotherapy cannot be drawn from the repertoire data. Lymphoid organ infiltration was present in the hematological cancer patients, and this infiltration may itself impair thymic emigration or the expansion of peripheral T cells. The study profiled peripheral blood TCR beta repertoires from healthy donors and cancer patients to examine immunoaging and T cell reconstitution after chemotherapy. The cohort comprised some 220 cancer patients, approximately 91 with hematological and over 110 with solid cancers, plus 95 healthy donors as a reference group. Processing of the TRB sequences was carried out with MiXCR versions 2.12 and 3.0.5. The repertoire metrics were Shannon diversity, evenness, clonality (defined as one minus evenness), and alpha-parameterized diversity profiles covering alpha 0 to 5. The IGoR algorithm was used to calculate generation probabilities for clones in the paired samples taken before and after chemotherapy.

Sequencing was carried out using peripheral blood. The chain uses TRBV13 and TRBJ2-5; TCRdb reports TRBD2, a call that lacks DNA to check it against. This clonotype was sampled from a human donor with an autoimmune cytopenia or autoimmune hepatitis (not recorded which). Here the CDR3 is given as CASSQEVETQYF.